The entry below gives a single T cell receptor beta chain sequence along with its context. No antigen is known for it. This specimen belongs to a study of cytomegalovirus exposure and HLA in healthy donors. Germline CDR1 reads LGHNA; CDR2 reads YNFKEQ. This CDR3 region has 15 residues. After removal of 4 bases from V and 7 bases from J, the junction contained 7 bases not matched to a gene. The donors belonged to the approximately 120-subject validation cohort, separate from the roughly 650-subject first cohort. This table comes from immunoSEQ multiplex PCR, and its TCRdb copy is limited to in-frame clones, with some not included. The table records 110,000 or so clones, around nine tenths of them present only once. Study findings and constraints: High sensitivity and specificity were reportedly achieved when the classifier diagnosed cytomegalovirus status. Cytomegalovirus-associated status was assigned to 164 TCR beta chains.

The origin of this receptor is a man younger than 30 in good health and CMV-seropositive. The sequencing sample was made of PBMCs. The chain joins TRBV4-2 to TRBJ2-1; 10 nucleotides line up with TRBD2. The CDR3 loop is CASSPLAGATNEQFF. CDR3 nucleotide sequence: TGTGCCAGCAGCCCCCTAGCGGGGGCCACTAATGAGCAGTTCTTC.